This T cell receptor beta chain was captured in a study of T cell repertoires in ileal Crohn's disease. With 4 bases removed from V and 3 bases from J, the gap between germline ends came to 7 bases. Per germline, CDR1 MGHDK and CDR2 SYGVNS. This CDR3 has 12 amino acids. Libraries were prepared by immunoSEQ multiplex PCR; TCRdb keeps only in-frame clonotypes and omits some of them. The repertoire holds some 28,000 clones, with over 75% as singletons. Study observations and caveats: Sorted CD8 T cells held more high-frequency clones than CD4.

In regard to this clone: Its antigen is still unknown.

The TCR was taken from an adult with Crohn's disease. Sequencing input: ileal tissue. The chain employs TRBV25-1 and TRBJ2-7; no clear D gene. This CDR3 is CASSGQNYEQYF. As DNA, the CDR3 is TGTGCCAGCAGTGGTCAAAACTACGAGCAGTACTTC.